This entry concerns a single TCR beta chain. Trimming removed 10 bases from V and 0 bases from J, with 12 bases in between. The CDR3 extends over 13 amino acids. CDR1 and CDR2 from the germline V gene are SNHLY and FYNNEI. How the authors handled the data: Reference gene primers were amplified, and this amplification served to estimate nucleated cell counts. This table comes from immunoSEQ multiplex PCR, and its TCRdb copy is limited to in-frame clones, with some not included. V and J calls and clone size follow that table, whereas D and trimming were derived from the DNA. This repertoire shows 300,000 or so clones, about 86% found once; its top ten account for around 4.4%. The data belong to a study of blood T cell repertoires in COVID-19. Study at large: Sources were T cells, B-cell-depleted T cells, or PBMCs; the material itself was cDNA or gDNA.

The cohort comprised adults aged about 18 to 100 years residing in 24 US areas. Each participant's cohort was designated according to participant-reported clinical history. This chain uses TRBV2 with TRBJ1-1, with a tentative D call TRBD1 (5 bases). Sequenced input: PBMCs or T cells enriched from blood (not recorded which). This TCR was sampled from a woman in her 40s with acute COVID-19. The CDR3: CAIETDMNTEAFF. CDR3 in DNA: TGTGCCATAGAGACAGACATGAACACTGAAGCTTTCTTT.